The TCR beta chain under discussion was sequenced for a study of blood T cell repertoires in COVID-19. TCRdb's copy holds only in-frame clones and misses some; the assay was immunoSEQ multiplex PCR. The sample consists of 100,000 to 150,000 clones, approximately 80% of them appearing once. Per germline, CDR1 SGHAT and CDR2 FQNNGV. J gave up 9 bases and V 3 bases, and 3 bases lay outside the gene matches. The CDR3 loop spans 13 amino acids. V usage is TRBV11-2 and J usage is TRBJ1-1; 11 nucleotides match TRBD1. The source is a man in his forties with active or convalescent COVID-19. The specimen sequenced was peripheral blood. This CDR3 reads CASSLGTGGKAFF. For the CDR3, the DNA is TGTGCCAGCAGCTTGGGGACAGGGGGGAAAGCTTTCTTT.